One and the same sample provided the 27 T cell receptor beta chains below, sequenced in a study of cytomegalovirus exposure and HLA in healthy donors (dated by TCRdb to about 2017). Library creation used the immunoSEQ multiplex PCR assay. The multiplex PCR relied on a mix of 60 forward primers for TCR Vbeta segments and 13 reverse primers for TCR Jbeta segments. TCRdb retrieved this table from immuneACCESS and kept in-frame rearrangements only. Not all clones are present; in checked studies, unresolved V genes account for under half, and no reason is known for the remainder. The sample records about 150,000 clones, less than 80% of which are singletons. Approximately 1.8% of the sample comes from the top ten. The sample was PBMCs. These TCRs come from a female donor in good health and CMV-seropositive.

The chain joins TRBV6-4 to TRBJ1-2, with 7 bases fitting TRBD1. Trimming took 0 bases from V and 5 from J; bases not matched to a gene: 3. CDR1 is MRHNA and CDR2 is SNTAGT in the germline V gene. The CDR3 extends over 14 amino acids. The CDR3 reads CASSDSGQAYGYTF. For the CDR3, the DNA is TGTGCCAGCAGTGACTCCGGACAGGCTTATGGCTACACCTTC.

This clone was picked up a small number of times. As DNA, the CDR3 is TGTGCCAGCTCACTAAGACAGGGGGCCCTTCCTGGGGCTGAAGCTTTCTTT. Residues: CASSLRQGALPGAEAFF. V usage is TRBV18 and J usage is TRBJ1-1; 10 bases are shared with TRBD1. The CDR3 contains 17 residues. The V gene's germline CDR1 is KGHSH and CDR2 LQKENI. V shed 4 bases and J 6 bases; nucleotides not matched to a gene: 14.

The chain is built from TRBV5-4 and TRBJ2-6; D remains unclear. Trimming took off 5 bases at V and 4 bases at J, with 10 bases between the two ends. Germline CDR1 is SGHNT and CDR2 is YYREEE (reference sequence). This CDR3 is built from 14 residues. CDR3 sequence: CASSTRSGANVLTF. The CDR3 nucleotides are TGTGCCAGCAGTACGAGGTCGGGGGCCAACGTCCTGACTTTC.

This chain uses TRBV15 with TRBJ2-7; D possibly corresponds to TRBD1 (6 bases). Germline assignment: CDR1 LNHNV and CDR2 YYDKDF (reference sequence). The CDR3 has 16 residues. Trimming pared 4 bases from V and 2 bases from J, leaving 18 bases between. The CDR3 sequence: CATSIQQWDNPYEQYF. CDR3 coding DNA: TGTGCCACCAGCATTCAACAGTGGGACAATCCCTACGAGCAGTACTTC. Complete variable domain (other parts from reference TRBV15 and TRBJ2-7): DAMVIQNPRYQVTQFGKPVTLSCSQTLNHNVMYWYQQKSSQAPKLLFHYYDKDFNNEADTPDNFQSRRPNTSFCFLDIRSPGLGDTAMYLCATSIQQWDNPYEQYFGPGTRLTVT.

In the case of this clone: A read error may account for a junction end that differs from germline. The chain employs TRBV7-9 and TRBJ2-5; TRBD2 matches 9 bases. Per the germline V gene, CDR1 is SEHNR and CDR2 is FQNEAQ (reference sequence). This CDR3 region has 12 residues. The CDR3 spells CSSSGGTETQYF. CDR3 DNA sequence: TGTTCCAGCAGCGGGGGGACAGAGACCCAGTACTTC.

V is TRBV11-2 and J is TRBJ1-4; perhaps TRBD1 as D (5 bases). CDR3 size: 16 residues. Trimming took off 5 bases at V and 2 bases at J, with 15 bases between the two ends. Germline-derived CDR1 and CDR2 are SGHAT and FQNNGV. CDR3 protein: CASSLGVGGTNEKLFF. In nucleotides, the CDR3 is TGTGCCAGCAGCCTCGGTGTCGGGGGGACTAATGAAAAACTGTTTTTT.

The J gene is TRBJ2-5, the V gene TRBV30; 9 bases map to TRBD1. The DNA end is a closer match to TRBJ2-7, so the J assignment may be wrong. The V gene's germline CDR1 is GTSNPN and CDR2 SVGIG (reference sequence). The CDR3 runs to 14 residues. The CDR3 coding sequence is TGTGCCTGGAGTGTAGGGGGACAGGGTGACGAGCAGTACTTC. Translating gives CAWSVGGQGDEQYF.

The V gene is TRBV7-3, the J gene TRBJ2-3; 10 bases are a match to TRBD2. Losses at the gene ends were 5 bases for V and 0 bases for J; bases not matched to a gene: 2. This CDR3 has 15 amino acids. CDR1 SGHTA and CDR2 FQGTGA come from the germline V gene. The CDR3 sequence: CASSVAGGSTDTQYF. DNA for the CDR3: TGTGCCAGCAGCGTAGCGGGGGGAAGCACAGATACGCAGTATTTT.

This clone has more than one count but fewer than ten. The chain joins TRBV5-5 to TRBJ1-3; D gene ambiguous. Germline V lookup: CDR1 SGHKS, CDR2 YYEKEE (reference sequence). The CDR3 loop spans 13 amino acids. V dropped 1 base and J dropped 7 bases, with 9 bases sitting between them. CDR3 sequence (DNA): TGTGCCAGCAGCTTGAGACAAGGCAACACCATATATTTT. Protein product: CASSLRQGNTIYF.

The chain joins TRBV5-6 to TRBJ2-1, with TRBD2 matching 8 bases. The CDR3 loop spans 15 amino acids. V trimming: 4 bases; J trimming: 6 bases; junction bases outside the gene matches: 9. Germline CDR1 SGHDT, CDR2 YYEEEE. The DNA of the CDR3 is TGTGCCAGCAGCCGATTAAGGACTAGCAGCAATGAGCAGTTCTTC. This codes for CASSRLRTSSNEQFF.

This clone was seen only a few times. V is TRBV11-2 and J is TRBJ2-7; no firm D call. The CDR3 contains 14 residues. Per the germline V gene, CDR1 is SGHAT and CDR2 is FQNNGV. Deletions cut 1 base from V and 0 bases from J, with 7 bases between. For the CDR3, the DNA is TGTGCCAGCAGCTTAGGACCAGGCTCCTACGAGCAGTACTTC. This translates into CASSLGPGSYEQYF.

The chain recombines TRBV5-6 with TRBJ2-1; D is undetermined. The CDR3 has 13 residues. V lost 0 bases and J lost 4, with 5 bases in between. Looked up from germline, CDR1 is SGHDT and CDR2 is YYEEEE. This CDR3 is CASSLDIYNEQFF. The CDR3 DNA sequence: TGTGCCAGCAGCTTGGATATTTACAATGAGCAGTTCTTC.

This clone has more than one count but fewer than ten. This sequence joins TRBV14 and TRBJ1-2; D is uncertain. The CDR3 spans 15 residues. Germline V lookup: CDR1 SGHDN, CDR2 FVKESK. V lost 0 bases and J lost 4, with 12 bases in between. The CDR3 region has the DNA TGTGCCAGCAGCCAAGATCCTTATTGGCCCTATGGCTACACCTTC. Translated: CASSQDPYWPYGYTF.

A few counts support this clone. This chain joins TRBV5-5 and TRBJ1-4; TRBD1 aligns across 11 bases. The CDR3 extends over 17 amino acids. Germline-derived CDR1 and CDR2 are SGHKS and YYEKEE (reference sequence). The junction had 7 bases not matched to a gene; V was cut back by 4 bases and J by 2 bases. This CDR3 reads CASSPVGQGATNEKLFF. In nucleotides, the CDR3 is TGTGCCAGCAGCCCCGTAGGACAGGGGGCGACTAATGAAAAACTGTTTTTT.

V usage is TRBV6-5 and J usage is TRBJ1-2; the D gene is possibly TRBD1 (5 bases). This CDR3 is 15 amino acids long. Trimming removed 0 bases at V and 5 bases at J, with 13 bases between. Germline loops: CDR1 MNHEY, CDR2 SVGAGI. CDR3 nucleotides: TGTGCCAGCAGTTACTCGGCATCGGGGGGGTATGGCTACACCTTC. It specifies CASSYSASGGYGYTF.

The chain recombines TRBV4-1 with TRBJ2-2; D might be TRBD2 (6 bases). V was trimmed by 4 bases and J by 6 bases, leaving 21 bases between them. This CDR3 has 17 residues. The germline gives CDR1 MGHRA, CDR2 YSYEKL. CDR3: CASSLNLDYRLPGELFF. CDR3 nucleotide sequence: TGCGCCAGCAGCCTAAATCTGGACTACCGATTGCCCGGGGAGCTGTTTTTT.

The chain carries TRBV9 and TRBJ1-3, with D possibly matching TRBD1 (6 bases). The CDR3 runs to 16 residues. V lost 4 bases and J lost 2, with 16 bases in between. The germline gives CDR1 SGDLS, CDR2 YYNGEE. CDR3 protein: CASSSSGTTAGNTIYF. CDR3 sequence (DNA): TGTGCCAGCAGCTCCTCCGGGACAACCGCTGGAAACACCATATATTTT.

The chain has TRBV28 and TRBJ1-2; 8 bases map to TRBD1. V lost 3 bases, J lost 6 bases, and 6 bases stayed unmatched. Germline V gives CDR1 MDHEN, CDR2 SYDVKM. The CDR3 is 14 amino acids. The CDR3 spells CASSFGQGSHGYTF. The CDR3 DNA reads TGTGCCAGCAGTTTTGGACAGGGTAGCCATGGCTACACCTTC.

This clone was counted a few times. The rearrangement joins TRBV5-4 to TRBJ1-4; 10 nucleotides align to TRBD1. CDR3 length equals 17 residues. Trimming cost V 2 bases and J 5 bases; bases outside gene matches: 9. Germline CDR1 and CDR2: SGHNT and YYREEE (reference sequence). This CDR3 is CASSFQLPGQGNEKLFF. The CDR3 DNA reads as TGTGCCAGCAGCTTTCAGCTTCCGGGACAGGGGAATGAAAAACTGTTTTTT.

V usage is TRBV6-4 and J usage is TRBJ1-2; D is uncertain. Looked up from germline, CDR1 is MRHNA and CDR2 is SNTAGT. The CDR3 runs 13 residues. Trimming shortened V by 2 bases and J by 4 bases, and 8 bases separated the two germline ends. DNA for the CDR3: TGTGCCAGCAGTGACAGGGCGGGCTATGGCTACACCTTC. Its translation: CASSDRAGYGYTF.

The genes are TRBV7-9 and TRBJ1-2, with D tentatively TRBD1 (6 bases). This CDR3 is built from 13 residues. Germline CDR1 reads SEHNR; CDR2 reads FQNEAQ (reference sequence). V lost 2 bases to trimming and J lost 3 bases, with 7 bases between them. The CDR3 DNA reads as TGTGCCAGCAGCTTACCAGGGGACTATGGCTACACCTTC. Translation gives CASSLPGDYGYTF.

This rearrangement joins TRBV5-1 to TRBJ2-3; 8 bases line up with TRBD2. Trimming removed 3 bases from V and 4 bases from J; junction bases left unmatched: 4. This CDR3 contains 14 residues. Looked up from germline, CDR1 is SGHRS and CDR2 is YFSETQ. The CDR3 DNA reads TGCGCCAGCAGCTCGGGGGGGGGATCAGATACGCAGTATTTT. Protein product: CASSSGGGSDTQYF.

The V call is TRBV27, the J call TRBJ1-1; 8 nucleotides match TRBD1. This CDR3 has 16 residues. V trimming: 4 bases; J trimming: 4 bases; junction bases outside the gene matches: 11. Germline values: CDR1 MNHEY, CDR2 SMNVEV (reference sequence). CDR3 in amino acids: CASSSRGRLAGTEAFF. Here the CDR3 DNA reads TGTGCCAGCAGTTCCAGGGGGCGCCTGGCTGGCACTGAAGCTTTCTTT.

In its sample, this clone was seen a few times. The chain couples TRBV5-1 to TRBJ2-5; D may be TRBD1 (5 bases). With 4 bases removed from V and 0 bases from J, the gap between germline ends came to 10 bases. Germline V CDR1 and CDR2: SGHRS, YFSETQ. The CDR3 consists of 14 residues. In nucleotides, the CDR3 is TGCGCCAGCAGCCCAGGGATGGACCAAGAGACCCAGTACTTC. The encoded protein is CASSPGMDQETQYF.

The chain combines TRBV9 with TRBJ1-2, with D possibly matching TRBD1 (6 bases). Trimming stripped 4 bases from V and 12 bases from J, with 16 bases between. Germline CDR1 reads SGDLS; CDR2 reads YYNGEE. This CDR3 is 12 amino acids long. The CDR3 loop reads CASSTQGSLNTF. Here the CDR3 DNA reads TGTGCCAGCAGCACACAGGGTTCGTTAAACACCTTC.

Concerning this clone: The sample has other DNA sequences that encode this CDR3 too. This CDR3 reads CATTGPVTDTQYF. In DNA form, the CDR3 reads TGTGCCACGACAGGGCCCGTAACAGATACGCAGTATTTT. The rearrangement links TRBV10-3 to TRBJ2-3; 7 nucleotides agree with TRBD1. Germline lookup yields CDR1 ENHRY and CDR2 SYGVKD. This CDR3 has 13 amino acids. V lost 10 bases and J lost 3; bases outside the gene matches: 7.

This chain uses TRBV7-9 with TRBJ2-7, with 7 bases identical to TRBD1. The V segment lost 5 bases and the J segment 7 bases; nucleotides outside the gene matches: 5. Germline CDR1 is SEHNR and CDR2 is FQNEAQ (reference sequence). The CDR3 loop spans 12 amino acids. In nucleotides, the CDR3 is TGTGCCAGCAGCCCGACAGGGTGGGAGCAGTACTTC. Protein product: CASSPTGWEQYF.